This T cell receptor beta chain was profiled in a study of blood T cell repertoires in COVID-19. Study at large: PBMCs, B-cell-depleted T cells, or T cells provided the cDNA or gDNA that made up the material.

In its sample, this clone was seen once. In the authors' methods: Cell counts per sample came from amplifying reference gene primers. Sequencing was performed with immunoSEQ multiplex PCR; in TCRdb, only in-frame clones are kept and a portion is missing. That table is the source of V, J and clone size, and D and trimming were worked out from the DNA. The table records about 14,000 clones, less than 75% of them present only once. CDR1 is SGHTA and CDR2 is FQGNSA in the germline V gene. The CDR3 is 16 amino acids. With 3 bases clipped from V and 2 bases from J, the junction kept 10 bases outside the gene matches.

This TCR derives from a boy aged 2 to 10 with active or convalescent COVID-19. The gene calls are TRBV7-2 and TRBJ2-7, with 7 bases matching TRBD2. Sequencing was performed on peripheral blood. The CDR3 reads CASSFRPGTTPYEQYF. In nucleotides, the CDR3 is TGTGCCAGCAGCTTCCGGCCCGGGACTACCCCCTACGAGCAGTACTTC.